These 18 T cell receptor beta chains were sequenced from one sample in a study of T cell changes during pregnancy in multiple sclerosis. Assay: immunoSEQ multiplex PCR; the TCRdb copy retains only in-frame clones and omits some. The data contain roughly 87,000 clones, approximately 90% of them singletons. Source: PBMCs, taken in the first trimester of pregnancy. These receptors all come from a female donor in good health, serving as a control in a pregnancy study. Some clones in this sample may be carry-over from other donors' samples.

The chain links TRBV15 to TRBJ2-3; 10 nucleotides line up with TRBD2. This CDR3 comprises 14 residues. From germline, CDR1 is LNHNV and CDR2 YYDKDF (reference sequence). The J segment lost 2 bases and the V segment lost 5 bases, leaving 1 base of the junction unmatched. The CDR3 sequence is CATSGTSVTDTQYF. CDR3 sequence (DNA): TGTGCCACCAGCGGGACTAGCGTCACAGATACGCAGTATTTT.

The V gene is TRBV14, the J gene TRBJ2-7; 7 bases match TRBD1. The CDR3 is made up of 14 amino acids. Trimming removed 2 bases from V and 3 bases from J; junction bases left unmatched: 4. Germline assignment: CDR1 SGHDN and CDR2 FVKESK. CDR3 residues: CASSQRQGRYEQYF. The CDR3, as DNA: TGTGCCAGCAGCCAACGACAGGGTCGCTACGAGCAGTACTTC.

The V and J genes are TRBV7-3 and TRBJ2-1; 13 bases match TRBD2. Per the germline V gene, CDR1 is SGHTA and CDR2 is FQGTGA. With V trimmed by 5 bases and J by 9 bases, 13 bases remained unmatched. CDR3 length: 17 amino acids. The CDR3 sequence: CASSPRTSGRFKGEQFF. In DNA form, the CDR3 reads TGTGCCAGCAGCCCGCGGACTAGCGGGAGATTTAAGGGTGAGCAGTTCTTC. Full variable domain (rest looked up from reference TRBV7-3 and TRBJ2-1): GAGVSQTPSNKVTEKGKYVELRCDPISGHTALYWYRQSLGQGPEFLIYFQGTGAADDSGLPNDRFFAVRPEGSVSTLKIQRTERGDSAVYLCASSPRTSGRFKGEQFFGPGTRLTVL.

V is TRBV5-1 and J is TRBJ1-1; no clear D gene. The ends were cut back, 0 bases at V and 1 base at J, with 10 bases in the middle. Germline CDR1 reads SGHRS; CDR2 reads YFSETQ. The CDR3 is 15 amino acids. The CDR3 DNA reads as TGCGCCAGCAGCTTGGGGTCGGGGAAGAACACTGAAGCTTTCTTT. Protein: CASSLGSGKNTEAFF.

This rearrangement joins TRBV4-1 to TRBJ2-4; 8 nucleotides line up with TRBD2. V lost 0 bases and J lost 2; bases outside the gene matches: 9. This CDR3 has 18 residues. Germline-derived CDR1 and CDR2 are MGHRA and YSYEKL. CDR3 protein: CASSQDSTSGSTKNIQYF. The CDR3 DNA follows: TGCGCCAGCAGCCAAGATTCCACAAGCGGGAGTACCAAAAACATTCAGTACTTC.

The chain combines TRBV28 with TRBJ1-5; tentative D call: TRBD1 (6 bases). Trimming pared 2 bases from V and 6 bases from J, leaving 14 bases between. The CDR3 runs 15 residues. CDR1 and CDR2 from the germline V gene are MDHEN and SYDVKM. CDR3 amino acids: CASSLGGARGQPQHF. In nucleotides, the CDR3 is TGTGCCAGCAGTTTAGGGGGGGCGAGGGGTCAGCCCCAGCATTTT.

The table lists this clone with a count of one. The chain combines TRBV10-3 with TRBJ1-5, with TRBD1 matching 7 bases. The trim removed 5 bases at V and 4 bases at J, leaving 8 bases unmatched. The CDR3 extends over 15 amino acids. CDR1 is ENHRY, CDR2 SYGVKD, per germline. The CDR3 DNA is TGTGCCATCAGTTTCGGGACAGACCCTAATCAGCCCCAGCATTTT. This gives the protein CAISFGTDPNQPQHF.

The chain joins TRBV7-9 to TRBJ1-4, with 8 bases identical to TRBD1. Germline V lookup: CDR1 SEHNR, CDR2 FQNEAQ (reference sequence). The length of the CDR3 is 18 residues. V dropped 5 bases and J dropped 0; count of bases not matched to a gene: 11. In DNA form, the CDR3 reads TGTGCCAGCAGCCCCCGCGGACAGGGAATTTCAACTAATGAAAAACTGTTTTTT. Translating gives CASSPRGQGISTNEKLFF. The variable domain in full, with the rest retrieved from reference TRBV7-9 and TRBJ1-4, is DTGVSQNPRHKITKRGQNVTFRCDPISEHNRLYWYRQTLGQGPEFLTYFQNEAQLEKSRLLSDRFSAERPKGSFSTLEIQRTEQGDSAMYLCASSPRGQGISTNEKLFFGSGTQLSVL.

The DNA of the CDR3 is TGCAGCGCCACCGGGACATCAGAATACGAGCAGTACTTC. This gives the protein CSATGTSEYEQYF. This sequence joins TRBV29-1 and TRBJ2-7; D perhaps matches TRBD1 (6 bases). The germline V gene has CDR1 SQVTM and CDR2 ANQGSEA. V lost 7 bases to trimming and J lost 4 bases, with 17 bases between them. This CDR3 contains 13 residues.

This chain connects TRBV30 to TRBJ2-1; D is unclear. Trimming took 1 base from V and 7 from J, leaving 5 bases between them. Germline V lookup: CDR1 GTSNPN, CDR2 SVGIG (reference sequence). The CDR3 runs 11 residues. CDR3 bases: TGTGCCTGGAGTGGAGTTAATGAGCAGTTCTTC. It specifies CAWSGVNEQFF.

The rearrangement uses TRBV28 and TRBJ1-4, with TRBD1 as a possible D gene (5 bases). V lost 8 bases to trimming and J lost 8 bases, with 9 bases between them. The germline V gene encodes CDR1 MDHEN and CDR2 SYDVKM. The CDR3 spans 11 residues. In nucleotides, the CDR3 is TGTGCCAGCCGTGACAGCGAAAAACTGTTTTTT. It yields the protein CASRDSEKLFF.

V usage is TRBV25-1 and J usage is TRBJ2-2; TRBD1 aligns across 7 bases. The CDR3 runs 16 residues. V lost 3 bases, J lost 3 bases, and 7 bases stayed unmatched. Germline values: CDR1 MGHDK, CDR2 SYGVNS. The DNA of the CDR3 is TGTGCCAGCAGTGATTTCCTGGGACAGCACACCGGGGAGCTGTTTTTT. It specifies CASSDFLGQHTGELFF.

This rearrangement joins TRBV7-6 to TRBJ2-7, with D possibly matching TRBD1 (6 bases). The length of the CDR3 is 16 residues. The germline V gene encodes CDR1 SGHVS and CDR2 FNYEAQ. V was pared by 1 base and J by 0 bases, with 13 bases between. The CDR3 nucleotides read TGTGCCAGCAGCTTAGTTGGAGCGGACAGCTCCTACGAGCAGTACTTC. This encodes CASSLVGADSSYEQYF. Full variable domain (remainder filled in from reference TRBV7-6 and TRBJ2-7): GAGVSQSPRYKVTKRGQDVALRCDPISGHVSLYWYRQALGQGPEFLTYFNYEAQQDKSGLPNDRFSAERPEGSISTLTIQRTEQRDSAMYRCASSLVGADSSYEQYFGPGTRLTVT.

The rearrangement joins TRBV19 to TRBJ2-3, with a tentative D call TRBD1 (6 bases). Trimming shortened V by 5 bases and J by 2 bases, and 14 bases separated the two germline ends. Germline V CDR1 and CDR2: LNHDA, SQIVND (reference sequence). This CDR3 is 15 amino acids long. In DNA form, the CDR3 reads TGTGCCAGTAGTGAAACGAACAGGGACACAGATACGCAGTATTTT. The encoded protein is CASSETNRDTDTQYF.

CDR3 nucleotide sequence: TGTGCCAGCAGTCCTAGCGGGGGTTACGAGCAGTACTTC. It specifies CASSPSGGYEQYF. V and J are TRBV28 and TRBJ2-7; 10 bases line up with TRBD2. Germline CDR1 reads MDHEN; CDR2 reads SYDVKM. CDR3 length: 13 residues. Trimming cost V 5 bases and J 4 bases; bases outside gene matches: 2. The full variable domain, its missing parts supplied by reference TRBV28 and TRBJ2-7, is DVKVTQSSRYLVKRTGEKVFLECVQDMDHENMFWYRQDPGLGLRLIYFSYDVKMKEKGDIPEGYSVSREKKERFSLILESASTNQTSMYLCASSPSGGYEQYFGPGTRLTVT.

The chain is built from TRBV28 and TRBJ2-1, with TRBD2 matching over 8 bases. The CDR3 runs 17 residues. From germline, CDR1 is MDHEN and CDR2 SYDVKM. V dropped 1 base and J dropped 2; count of bases not matched to a gene: 7. CDR3 sequence: CASSLSTGGRTYNEQFF. CDR3 nucleotides: TGTGCCAGCAGTTTATCGACAGGCGGGAGGACCTACAATGAGCAGTTCTTC.

The CDR3 loop is CASSWGGREQFF. The CDR3 nucleotides are TGTGCCAGCAGCTGGGGGGGGCGGGAGCAGTTCTTC. The chain has TRBV7-6 and TRBJ2-1; D may be TRBD2 (7 bases). The CDR3 is made up of 12 amino acids. Germline V gene sequence: CDR1 SGHVS, CDR2 FNYEAQ. With 4 bases removed from V and 10 bases from J, the gap between germline ends came to 11 bases.

The chain has TRBV28 and TRBJ1-6, with D tentatively TRBD1 (5 bases). Deletions cut 5 bases from V and 4 bases from J, with 15 bases between. In germline, CDR1 is MDHEN, CDR2 SYDVKM. This CDR3 region has 16 residues. The CDR3 nucleotides read TGTGCCAGCAGTCCCCCCCAGGGCGATTATAATTCACCCCTCCACTTT. Amino acid sequence: CASSPPQGDYNSPLHF.